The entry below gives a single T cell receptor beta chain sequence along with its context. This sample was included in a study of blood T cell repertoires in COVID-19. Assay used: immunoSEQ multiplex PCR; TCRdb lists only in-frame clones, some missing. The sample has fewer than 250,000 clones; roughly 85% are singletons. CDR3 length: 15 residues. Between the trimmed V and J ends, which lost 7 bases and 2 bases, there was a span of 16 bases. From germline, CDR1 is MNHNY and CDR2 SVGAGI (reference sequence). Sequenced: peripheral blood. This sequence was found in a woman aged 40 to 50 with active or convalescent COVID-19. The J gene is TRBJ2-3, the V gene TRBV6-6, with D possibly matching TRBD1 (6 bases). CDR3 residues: CASTEGVLYTDTQYF. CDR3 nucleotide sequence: TGTGCCAGCACCGAGGGGGTACTATACACAGATACGCAGTATTTT.